This T cell receptor beta chain came from a study of T cell changes during pregnancy in multiple sclerosis. Using immunoSEQ multiplex PCR, the repertoire was profiled, and TCRdb retains in-frame clones only, with some absent. Of about 59,000 clones listed, roughly 94% are singletons. This CDR3 contains 14 residues. CDR1 is MNHEY, CDR2 SMNVEV, per germline (reference sequence). V shed 7 bases and J 4 bases; nucleotides not matched to a gene: 7. This clone was picked up one time. The chain carries TRBV27 and TRBJ2-3; 8 bases line up with TRBD2. Specimen: CD8+ T cells from peripheral blood mononuclear cells, collected after pregnancy. The source of this sequence is a female donor with multiple sclerosis, enrolled in a pregnancy study. The CDR3 protein is CASTPGGRPDTQYF. CDR3 DNA sequence: TGTGCCAGCACCCCGGGAGGGCGTCCAGATACGCAGTATTTT.